Included here is one T cell receptor beta chain sequence, with context. This CDR3 region has 17 residues. V was cut by 4 bases and J by 0 bases, with 19 bases left in between. Germline CDR1 reads SGHRS; CDR2 reads YFSETQ. This sample was taken from a study of blood T cell repertoires in COVID-19. Study information: Sources were T cells, B-cell-depleted T cells, or PBMCs; the material itself was cDNA or gDNA.

As originally analysed: Scientists estimated how many nucleated cells there were by amplifying reference gene primers. Assay used: immunoSEQ multiplex PCR; TCRdb lists only in-frame clones, some missing. V and J calls and clone size are as listed in that table; D and trimming were resolved from the DNA. Here the sample spans 360,000 or so clones, around 90% being singletons. Followed longitudinally, the Seattle patients had been enrolled during active infection. The TCR sequence derives from a woman in her sixties with COVID-19, enrolled during active disease. The chain links TRBV5-1 to TRBJ1-2; no firm D call. The sample consisted of peripheral blood. CDR3: CASSLPRGGLANYGYTF. The DNA of the CDR3 is TGCGCCAGCAGCCTCCCCCGGGGAGGGCTCGCTAACTATGGCTACACCTTC.